These 10 T cell receptor beta chains were sequenced from one sample in a study of blood T cells in healthy people across ages (dated by TCRdb to between 2014 and 2016). Library preparation used 5' RACE. These reads were obtained on an Illumina HiSeq 2500. The second PCR ran for roughly 7 to 11 cycles and used a J-beta primer mix along with a sample-barcoded 5' primer. In-frame beta chains were kept once TCRdb had trimmed the public reads at Q25 with fastp and called clones with MiXCR. Rows matching on CDR3 protein sequence are summarized as one entry with the most common DNA and genes. This sample lists fewer than 900,000 distinct CDR3 sequences; roughly 45% were detected once. The ten top clones hold roughly 19% of the sample. Sample: blood. These receptors all come from a woman aged 60-75 years in good health.

V usage is TRBV30 and J usage is TRBJ1-2; the D gene is possibly TRBD1 (5 bases). Germline V gene data show CDR1 as GTSNPN and CDR2 as SVGIG (reference sequence). V gave up 2 bases and J gave up 7 bases, with 17 bases separating them. The CDR3 consists of 14 residues. CDR3 DNA sequence: TGTGCCTGGAGTTCCTGGCTCCAGGGCGGTGGCTACACCTTC. Protein: CAWSSWLQGGGYTF.

There are a few counts of this clonotype. The chain uses TRBV6-6 and TRBJ1-1; 7 nucleotides line up with TRBD1. With 6 bases clipped from V and 3 bases from J, the junction kept 7 bases outside the gene matches. The CDR3 is 14 residues long. Looked up from germline, CDR1 is MNHNY and CDR2 is SVGAGI (reference sequence). The CDR3 here is CASRMRQGHTEAFF. In nucleotides, the CDR3 is TGTGCCAGCAGAATGAGACAGGGACACACTGAAGCTTTCTTT.

The chain carries TRBV3-1 and TRBJ2-1; 7 positions agree with TRBD2. The CDR3 consists of 15 residues. Germline CDR1 and CDR2: LGHDT and YNNKEL (reference sequence). After removal of 0 bases from V and 5 bases from J, the junction contained 4 bases not matched to a gene. CDR3 DNA sequence: TGTGCCAGCAGCCAAGAACTAGCGACAAACAATGAGCAGTTCTTC. It is translated as CASSQELATNNEQFF.

This clonotype was picked up a small number of times. V is TRBV6-5 and J is TRBJ2-1; no definite D call. Matching the DNA end better, TRBJ2-7 makes the J call doubtful. Germline V CDR1 and CDR2: MNHEY, SVGAGI. CDR3 length: 15 residues. The chain's CDR3 is CASRPSRSSYNEQYF. The DNA for the CDR3 is TGTGCCAGCAGGCCTAGTAGGAGCTCCTACAATGAGCAGTACTTC.

The chain employs TRBV5-5 and TRBJ2-6; a possible D gene is TRBD2 (6 bases). V was shortened by 6 bases and J by 1 base, with 14 bases between the two germline ends. Germline loops: CDR1 SGHKS, CDR2 YYEKEE (reference sequence). The CDR3 sequence is 16 residues long. The CDR3, as DNA: TGTGCCAGCACCTTCGGGAGTGCGTCTGGGGCCAACGTCCTGACTTTC. Translated: CASTFGSASGANVLTF.

CDR3 region: CASSLLSGRIYSEQFF. The CDR3 DNA follows: TGCGCCAGCAGCCTCTTGAGCGGGAGGATCTATAGTGAGCAGTTCTTC. The chain has TRBV5-1 and TRBJ2-1; 9 bases are a match to TRBD2. Germline loops: CDR1 SGHRS, CDR2 YFSETQ. The V segment lost 4 bases and the J segment 9 bases; nucleotides outside the gene matches: 14. The CDR3 is 16 residues long.

The genes are TRBV27 and TRBJ2-5, with D perhaps given as TRBD1 or TRBD2 (6 bases each). V dropped 7 bases and J dropped 11 bases, with 17 bases sitting between them. CDR1 and CDR2 (germline): MNHEY, SMNVEV (reference sequence). This CDR3 comprises 12 residues. This CDR3 reads CASKWGDNEQYF. The CDR3 bases are TGTGCCAGCAAATGGGGGGACAATGAGCAGTACTTC.

The gene calls are TRBV7-2 and TRBJ2-7, with 11 bases that match TRBD2. Germline V CDR1 and CDR2: SGHTA, FQGNSA. This CDR3 has 14 residues. V gave up 5 bases and J gave up 3 bases; unmatched junction bases: 3. The CDR3 region has the DNA TGTGCCAGCAGCGGACTAGCGGGTTTCTACGAGCAGTACTTC. Translation: CASSGLAGFYEQYF.

This clonotype appeared once. This could be a read error, since a much larger clone is one nucleotide away. This chain links TRBV11-2 with TRBJ2-5, with D tentatively TRBD2 (6 bases). This CDR3 is built from 15 residues. The V end lost 4 bases, the J end lost 5 bases, and 17 bases lay between the germline ends. Germline CDR1 SGHAT, CDR2 FQNNGV. Here the CDR3 reads CASSYRDSHPETQYF. For the CDR3, the DNA is TGTGCCAGCAGCTACCGGGACTCGCATCCTGAGACCCAGTACTTC. Full variable domain (outside the CDR3, taken from reference TRBV11-2 and TRBJ2-5): EAGVAQSPRYKIIEKRQSVAFWCNPISGHATLYWYQQILGQGPKLLIQFQNNGVVDDSQLPKDRFSAERLKGVDSTLKIQPAKLEDSAVYLCASSYRDSHPETQYFGPGTRLLVL.

Ten or more counts support this clonotype. The gene calls are TRBV7-2 and TRBJ2-5; D is undetermined. The CDR3 length is 13 residues. Trimming took off 7 bases at V and 1 base at J, with 10 bases between the two ends. CDR1 SGHTA and CDR2 FQGNSA come from the germline V gene. The DNA of the CDR3 is TGTGCCAGCACCACCATACCCCAAGAGACCCAGTACTTC. Amino acids: CASTTIPQETQYF.